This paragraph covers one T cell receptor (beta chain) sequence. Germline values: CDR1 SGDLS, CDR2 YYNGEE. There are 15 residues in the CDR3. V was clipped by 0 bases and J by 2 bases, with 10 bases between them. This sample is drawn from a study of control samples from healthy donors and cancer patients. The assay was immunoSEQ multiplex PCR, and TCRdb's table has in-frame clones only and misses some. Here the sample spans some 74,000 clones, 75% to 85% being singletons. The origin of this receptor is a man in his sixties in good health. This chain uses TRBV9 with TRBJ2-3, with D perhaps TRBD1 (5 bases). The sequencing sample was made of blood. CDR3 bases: TGTGCCAGCAGCGTAGAGGGGAACCCCACAGATACGCAGTATTTT. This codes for CASSVEGNPTDTQYF.